A single sample gave rise to the 28 T cell receptor beta chains below, sequenced in a study of OX40 agonist ivuxolimab in advanced cancers. Libraries were prepared by immunoSEQ multiplex PCR; TCRdb keeps only in-frame clonotypes and omits some of them. The table shows 70,000 or so clones, with more than 85% occurring only once. This specimen was CD4+ or CD8+ T cells sorted from blood, taken in a trial of the OX40 agonist ivuxolimab. These receptors were taken from an adult with an advanced solid tumor such as melanoma, head and neck, liver or kidney cancer.

This chain connects TRBV30 to TRBJ2-3, with 11 bases that match TRBD1. V dropped 0 bases and J dropped 4; count of bases not matched to a gene: 6. Looked up from germline, CDR1 is GTSNPN and CDR2 is SVGIG (reference sequence). There are 16 residues in the CDR3. CDR3 DNA sequence: TGTGCCTGGAGTGTAACCCCGGGACAGGGGGCAGATACGCAGTATTTT. Translating it yields CAWSVTPGQGADTQYF.

The gene calls are TRBV6-5 and TRBJ2-1; 10 nucleotides line up with TRBD2. The germline CDR1 and CDR2 sequences are MNHEY and SVGAGI. The length of the CDR3 is 16 residues. Trimming cost V 0 bases and J 10 bases; bases outside gene matches: 9. The CDR3: CASSYSTAGGRREQFF. The DNA for the CDR3 is TGTGCCAGCAGTTACTCGACAGCGGGGGGGCGTCGGGAGCAGTTCTTC.

The chain employs TRBV10-2 and TRBJ2-3; D is tentatively TRBD1 or TRBD2 (6 bases each). The CDR3 contains 14 residues. The V gene's germline CDR1 is WSHSY and CDR2 SAAADI. The ends were cut back, 0 bases at V and 6 bases at J, with 10 bases in the middle. The CDR3 DNA follows: TGCGCCAGCAGTGAGTCGACGGGGGCCGATACGCAGTATTTT. Its protein is CASSESTGADTQYF.

The V call is TRBV9, the J call TRBJ2-2; TRBD2 aligns across 10 bases. This CDR3 spans 15 amino acids. V dropped 1 base and J dropped 7; count of bases not matched to a gene: 4. Germline values: CDR1 SGDLS, CDR2 YYNGEE. As DNA, the CDR3 is TGTGCCAGCAGCGTAAGCGGGGGGGCTAACGGGGAGCTGTTTTTT. It is translated as CASSVSGGANGELFF.

J is TRBJ2-3 and V is TRBV12-5; TRBD2 agrees at 15 bases. Germline CDR1 is LGHNT and CDR2 is FRNRAP. The CDR3 has 20 amino acids. The V gene end was trimmed by 2 bases and the J gene end by 0 bases; junction bases not matched to a gene: 9. The CDR3 reads CASGLLHGTSGGTSTDTQYF. The DNA for the CDR3 is TGTGCTAGTGGTTTGCTTCACGGGACTAGCGGGGGGACTAGCACAGATACGCAGTATTTT.

This chain links TRBV5-6 with TRBJ2-7; D not certain. Germline CDR1 is SGHDT and CDR2 is YYEEEE. Trimming left V 3 bases short and J 1 base short, with 11 bases between. This CDR3 region has 14 residues. The CDR3 sequence: CASSWGGRSYEQYF. The CDR3 DNA follows: TGTGCCAGCAGCTGGGGTGGACGGTCCTACGAGCAGTACTTC.

V usage is TRBV5-6 and J usage is TRBJ1-4; 8 bases agree with TRBD1. This CDR3 has 18 amino acids. Germline CDR1 and CDR2: SGHDT and YYEEEE. The J segment lost 0 bases and the V segment lost 2 bases, leaving 9 bases of the junction unmatched. DNA for the CDR3: TGTGCCAGCAGCTTTACCCGGACAGGGACCACAACTAATGAAAAACTGTTTTTT. It is translated as CASSFTRTGTTTNEKLFF. Complete variable domain (other parts from reference TRBV5-6 and TRBJ1-4): DAGVTQSPTHLIKTRGQQVTLRCSPKSGHDTVSWYQQALGQGPQFIFQYYEEEERQRGNFPDRFSGHQFPNYSSELNVNALLLGDSALYLCASSFTRTGTTTNEKLFFGSGTQLSVL.

The chain recombines TRBV4-1 with TRBJ2-1; no reliable D call. Between the trimmed V and J ends, which lost 1 base and 8 bases, there was a span of 6 bases. Germline assignment: CDR1 MGHRA and CDR2 YSYEKL. This CDR3 region has 12 residues. In DNA, the CDR3 is TGCGCCAGCAGCCAAGTTCGGGATGAGCAGTTCTTC. This encodes CASSQVRDEQFF.

This chain links TRBV10-3 with TRBJ2-7, with 7 bases identical to TRBD1. Losses at the gene ends were 0 bases for V and 1 base for J; bases not matched to a gene: 3. This CDR3 region has 15 residues. The germline CDR1 and CDR2 sequences are ENHRY and SYGVKD. The CDR3 DNA reads TGTGCCATCAGTGAGTCCGGACAGGATTCCTACGAGCAGTACTTC. Protein: CAISESGQDSYEQYF.

The rearrangement links TRBV7-9 to TRBJ2-7; weak D call: TRBD2 (5 bases). From germline, CDR1 is SEHNR and CDR2 FQNEAQ (reference sequence). CDR3 length: 13 amino acids. Trimming removed 8 bases from V and 2 bases from J, with 13 bases in between. The CDR3 here is CASRSGETYEQYF. The CDR3 region has the DNA TGTGCCAGCCGCTCCGGGGAAACCTACGAGCAGTACTTC.

The chain recombines TRBV27 with TRBJ1-2; D gene unclear. CDR1 is MNHEY and CDR2 is SMNVEV in the germline V gene (reference sequence). V was shortened by 0 bases and J by 4 bases, with 12 bases between the two germline ends. This CDR3 comprises 15 residues. CDR3 sequence reads: CASSLSWVGSYGYTF. For the CDR3, the DNA is TGTGCCAGCAGTTTATCGTGGGTCGGGAGCTATGGCTACACCTTC.

Points on this clone: This is likely a read error, given that the CDR3 carries no conserved phenylalanine or tryptophan at its end. The DNA is omitted, as the CDR3 cannot be located on it reliably, and the CDR3 follows TCRdb's listing. The V and J genes are TRBV21-1 and TRBJ1-1. TRBV21-1 is a listed pseudogene. The CDR3 is made up of 8 amino acids, end residues included. The CDR3 sequence is CPGPNESS.

The chain links TRBV4-3 to TRBJ2-1, with a tentative D call TRBD1 (6 bases). The CDR3 extends over 16 amino acids. The V and J ends lost 0 bases and 0 bases respectively, with 9 bases between them. Germline CDR1 reads LGHNA; CDR2 reads YSLEER. The CDR3 DNA follows: TGCGCCAGCAGCCAAGACGGACAGATCTCCTACAATGAGCAGTTCTTC. Translating gives CASSQDGQISYNEQFF.

This clone came up once. The chain recombines TRBV19 with TRBJ2-5; TRBD2 matches 12 bases. CDR3 length equals 18 residues. The germline V gene encodes CDR1 LNHDA and CDR2 SQIVND (reference sequence). V dropped 5 bases and J dropped 4; count of bases not matched to a gene: 14. In DNA, the CDR3 is TGTGCCAGTAGTGATCGGGCTAGCGGGGGGGTTGTGAGAGAGACCCAGTACTTC. The encoded protein is CASSDRASGGVVRETQYF.

The V and J genes are TRBV4-1 and TRBJ1-2; no definite D call. The CDR3 has 15 residues. Germline V lookup: CDR1 MGHRA, CDR2 YSYEKL. Trimming pared 3 bases from V and 4 bases from J, leaving 15 bases between. The CDR3 coding sequence is TGCGCCAGCAGCCACGAGTGGGGAGAGTCCTATGGCTACACCTTC. Its translation: CASSHEWGESYGYTF.

In this sample, this clone turned up a few times. This chain links TRBV19 with TRBJ1-1; TRBD1 might be the D (5 bases). CDR1 is LNHDA and CDR2 is SQIVND in the germline V gene (reference sequence). Trimming removed 3 bases at V and 7 bases at J, with 9 bases between. The CDR3 covers 12 residues. CDR3 coding DNA: TGTGCCAGTAGTATGGCAGGGATTGAAGCTTTCTTT. Amino acid sequence: CASSMAGIEAFF.

The CDR3 spells CASRTRTGKNYGYTF. The CDR3 DNA sequence: TGTGCAAGTCGCACGAGGACAGGGAAAAACTATGGCTACACCTTC. The gene calls are TRBV12-2 and TRBJ1-2; whether TRBD1, the table's D call, matches the DNA was not checked. TRBV12-2 constitutes a pseudogene. This CDR3 has 15 amino acids.

The rearrangement uses TRBV5-1 and TRBJ1-1; unclear D gene. Trimming cost V 4 bases and J 3 bases, with 16 bases left between them. There are 15 residues in the CDR3. CDR1 and CDR2 (germline): SGHRS, YFSETQ. For the CDR3, the DNA is TGCGCCAGCAGCCTCACCTGGGGAGCCGACACTGAAGCTTTCTTT. Amino acids: CASSLTWGADTEAFF.

V and J are TRBV11-1 and TRBJ2-3; possible D gene TRBD1, 7 bases. The V end was cut by 5 bases, the J end by 2 bases, with 17 bases between. In germline, CDR1 is SGHAT, CDR2 FQDESV (reference sequence). This CDR3 contains 16 residues. Here the CDR3 reads CASSPWTGGYTDTQYF. The CDR3 DNA reads TGTGCCAGCAGCCCTTGGACAGGAGGGTACACAGATACGCAGTATTTT.

This chain uses TRBV25-1 with TRBJ1-1; no firm D call. The CDR3 has 13 amino acids. Germline CDR1 MGHDK, CDR2 SYGVNS. Trimming cost V 6 bases and J 4 bases, with 12 bases left between them. For the CDR3, the DNA is TGTGCCAGCAGCTCCTGGGCGGGCACTGAAGCTTTCTTT. Residues: CASSSWAGTEAFF.

The chain couples TRBV5-5 to TRBJ1-2; D not certain. The V end was cut by 0 bases, the J end by 8 bases, with 14 bases between. This CDR3 is 14 amino acids long. Germline CDR1 is SGHKS and CDR2 is YYEKEE (reference sequence). CDR3 nucleotides: TGTGCCAGCAGCTTGGCCCTCGGGTTGAGGGGCTACACCTTC. It translates to CASSLALGLRGYTF.

The CDR3 region is CASTLYANTEAFF. The CDR3 coding sequence is TGTGCCAGCACCCTTTATGCAAACACTGAAGCTTTCTTT. The chain links TRBV7-9 to TRBJ1-1; D is unresolved. Germline V gene data show CDR1 as SEHNR and CDR2 as FQNEAQ (reference sequence). This CDR3 comprises 13 residues. V gave up 7 bases and J gave up 2 bases, with 11 bases separating them. The variable domain in full, completed from reference TRBV7-9 and TRBJ1-1, reads DTGVSQNPRHKITKRGQNVTFRCDPISEHNRLYWYRQTLGQGPEFLTYFQNEAQLEKSRLLSDRFSAERPKGSFSTLEIQRTEQGDSAMYLCASTLYANTEAFFGQGTRLTVV.

The CDR3 sequence: CASSPGAGSLAKNIQYF. The CDR3 region has the DNA TGTGCCAGCAGCCCTGGCGCGGGGAGCCTAGCCAAAAACATTCAGTACTTC. The rearrangement links TRBV7-2 to TRBJ2-4; perhaps TRBD2 as D (6 bases). Trimming cost V 5 bases and J 0 bases, with 17 bases left between them. The germline V gene has CDR1 SGHTA and CDR2 FQGNSA. This CDR3 comprises 17 residues.

V usage is TRBV9 and J usage is TRBJ1-5; TRBD1 might be the D (6 bases). The germline V and J ends were trimmed by 6 bases and 3 bases, with 13 bases remaining between them. This CDR3 is 14 amino acids long. Germline lookup yields CDR1 SGDLS and CDR2 YYNGEE. The DNA of the CDR3 is TGTGCCAGCAATCTGGGGGGGGCCAATCAGCCCCAGCATTTT. This gives the protein CASNLGGANQPQHF. The full variable domain, rest sourced from reference TRBV9 and TRBJ1-5, is DSGVTQTPKHLITATGQRVTLRCSPRSGDLSVYWYQQSLDQGLQFLIQYYNGEERAKGNILERFSAQQFPDLHSELNLSSLELGDSALYFCASNLGGANQPQHFGDGTRLSIL.

This clone is a singleton in its sample. The genes are TRBV9 and TRBJ1-5; TRBD1 matches 9 bases. The CDR3 is 15 amino acids. Germline loops: CDR1 SGDLS, CDR2 YYNGEE. After removal of 4 bases from V and 5 bases from J, the junction contained 7 bases not matched to a gene. CDR3 DNA sequence: TGTGCCAGCAGCCTGGGGACAGGGTGGGATCAGCCCCAGCATTTT. Translation gives CASSLGTGWDQPQHF. Full variable domain (missing parts from reference TRBV9 and TRBJ1-5): DSGVTQTPKHLITATGQRVTLRCSPRSGDLSVYWYQQSLDQGLQFLIQYYNGEERAKGNILERFSAQQFPDLHSELNLSSLELGDSALYFCASSLGTGWDQPQHFGDGTRLSIL.

The V gene is TRBV14, the J gene TRBJ2-7; 9 nucleotides align to TRBD1. V lost 4 bases and J lost 3; bases outside the gene matches: 7. Per germline, CDR1 SGHDN and CDR2 FVKESK. The CDR3 is 15 residues long. The CDR3 DNA reads TGTGCCAGCAGCCCTCTGGTGGGACAGGGCTACGAGCAGTACTTC. Its protein is CASSPLVGQGYEQYF.

V and J are TRBV14 and TRBJ1-5; TRBD1 is a possible D gene (5 bases). CDR1 is SGHDN and CDR2 is FVKESK in the germline V gene. The CDR3 has 13 amino acids. V dropped 4 bases and J dropped 5 bases, with 9 bases sitting between them. CDR3 DNA sequence: TGTGCCAGCAGCCCAGGGTTCGATCAGCCCCAGCATTTT. It encodes CASSPGFDQPQHF.

This sequence joins TRBV6-5 and TRBJ2-2; 8 bases fit TRBD1. The V gene end was trimmed by 8 bases and the J gene end by 4 bases; junction bases not matched to a gene: 3. This CDR3 spans 13 amino acids. CDR1 is MNHEY and CDR2 is SVGAGI in the germline V gene. CDR3 in amino acids: CASSTGGTGELFF. The CDR3 region has the DNA TGTGCCAGCTCCACAGGGGGCACCGGGGAGCTGTTTTTT.